The 15 T cell receptor beta chains below all came from one sample that was sequenced in a study of cytotoxic CD8 clonotypes in ibrutinib-treated CLL. Data came from immunoSEQ multiplex PCR; TCRdb stores just in-frame clones and leaves some out. Of a few hundred thousand clones listed, over 60% are singletons. The input for sequencing was PBMCs, taken after 36 months of ibrutinib treatment. These receptors came from a human donor with chronic lymphocytic leukemia.

This clone has a handful of counts. The chain recombines TRBV18 with TRBJ2-7; D unresolved. CDR3 length equals 13 residues. The germline V gene encodes CDR1 KGHSH and CDR2 LQKENI. Trimming took 0 bases from V and 4 from J, leaving 7 bases between them. CDR3 loop: CASSPPNLYEQYF. The CDR3 DNA sequence: TGTGCCAGCTCACCACCGAATCTTTACGAGCAGTACTTC.

This chain links TRBV7-8 with TRBJ2-5, with TRBD1 identical over 9 bases. CDR1 is SGHVS, CDR2 FQNEAQ, per germline. The CDR3 has 14 residues. The J segment lost 7 bases and the V segment lost 0 bases, leaving 3 bases of the junction unmatched. DNA of the CDR3: TGTGCCAGCAGCTTAGCGCGACAGGGGGGGACCCAGTACTTC. This gives the protein CASSLARQGGTQYF.

The chain links TRBV27 to TRBJ2-5, with 9 bases that match TRBD2. The germline V gene has CDR1 MNHEY and CDR2 SMNVEV (reference sequence). J was trimmed by 4 bases and V by 1 base; bases with no gene match: 13. The length of the CDR3 is 18 residues. DNA of the CDR3: TGTGCCAGCAGTTTATTGAGTTTGGGCGGGAGGGCCGGAGAGACCCAGTACTTC. Translating it yields CASSLLSLGGRAGETQYF.

The rearrangement uses TRBV7-2 and TRBJ2-1; TRBD2 matches 12 bases. This CDR3 has 18 residues. V shed 5 bases and J 7 bases; nucleotides not matched to a gene: 15. Germline V gene lookup returns CDR1 SGHTA and CDR2 FQGNSA. The CDR3 spells CASSPIVLLAGGQNEQFF. The CDR3 DNA reads as TGTGCCAGCAGCCCCATCGTTTTGCTAGCGGGGGGGCAGAATGAGCAGTTCTTC.

J is TRBJ2-2 and V is TRBV5-1; TRBD1 agrees at 7 bases. V shed 1 base, J shed 2 bases, and the junction held 2 bases outside the gene matches. CDR1 is SGHRS, CDR2 YFSETQ, per germline. This CDR3 comprises 15 residues. The CDR3 DNA follows: TGCGCCAGCAGCTTGTGGGACAGTAACACCGGGGAGCTGTTTTTT. It translates to CASSLWDSNTGELFF.

CDR3 region: CASTWGANVLTF. The DNA for the CDR3 is TGTGCCAGCACATGGGGGGCCAACGTCCTGACTTTC. J is TRBJ2-6 and V is TRBV28; D unclear. V gave up 7 bases and J gave up 4 bases, with 5 bases separating them. The CDR3 totals 12 residues. Germline loops: CDR1 MDHEN, CDR2 SYDVKM. Combining the CDR3 with reference TRBV28 and TRBJ2-6 gives the whole variable domain DVKVTQSSRYLVKRTGEKVFLECVQDMDHENMFWYRQDPGLGLRLIYFSYDVKMKEKGDIPEGYSVSREKKERFSLILESASTNQTSMYLCASTWGANVLTFGAGSRLTVL.

The V gene is TRBV5-4, the J gene TRBJ1-1, with 7 bases that match TRBD1. Trimming at V came to 0 bases and at J to 0 bases, leaving 8 bases not matched to a gene. The length of the CDR3 is 17 residues. CDR1 is SGHNT and CDR2 is YYREEE in the germline V gene (reference sequence). CDR3 amino acids: CASSLGAWTGLNTEAFF. The CDR3 DNA reads TGTGCCAGCAGCTTGGGGGCCTGGACAGGTTTGAACACTGAAGCTTTCTTT.

The chain couples TRBV9 to TRBJ1-4, with 10 bases lining up with TRBD1. The CDR3 is 15 amino acids. Germline V CDR1 and CDR2: SGDLS, YYNGEE. With V trimmed by 4 bases and J by 8 bases, 8 bases remained unmatched. The CDR3 nucleotides read TGTGCCAGCAGCCCAAGGGACAGGGGTTCCGAAAAACTGTTTTTT. This translates into CASSPRDRGSEKLFF.

The V and J genes are TRBV5-4 and TRBJ2-5; D could derive from TRBD1 or TRBD2 (5 bases each). The CDR3 covers 13 residues. The V and J ends lost 4 bases and 2 bases respectively, with 9 bases between them. Germline V gives CDR1 SGHNT, CDR2 YYREEE (reference sequence). The CDR3 coding sequence is TGTGCCAGCAGCGGGGGACGGCAAGAGACCCAGTACTTC. This translates into CASSGGRQETQYF. Supplemented by reference TRBV5-4 and TRBJ2-5, the full variable domain reads ETGVTQSPTHLIKTRGQQVTLRCSSQSGHNTVSWYQQALGQGPQFIFQYYREEENGRGNFPPRFSGLQFPNYSSELNVNALELDDSALYLCASSGGRQETQYFGPGTRLLVL.

The V and J genes are TRBV5-1 and TRBJ2-7; the match to TRBD2 covers 10 bases. Looked up from germline, CDR1 is SGHRS and CDR2 is YFSETQ. Losses at the gene ends were 0 bases for V and 6 bases for J; bases not matched to a gene: 6. CDR3 length: 15 residues. CDR3 loop: CASSLDPAGGVEQYF. The CDR3 DNA sequence: TGCGCCAGCAGCTTGGACCCAGCGGGGGGGGTCGAGCAGTACTTC.

The chain joins TRBV29-1 to TRBJ2-5; 8 nucleotides agree with TRBD2. Unmatched junction bases numbered 10, after V lost 2 bases and J lost 5 bases. This CDR3 is 15 amino acids long. From germline, CDR1 is SQVTM and CDR2 ANQGSEA. In DNA form, the CDR3 reads TGCAGCGTTGAATTCGGAGTCTCGGGGGGGGAGACCCAGTACTTC. Encoded protein: CSVEFGVSGGETQYF.

V is TRBV7-9 and J is TRBJ2-7; 11 bases fit TRBD2. This CDR3 has 18 residues. V lost 4 bases to trimming and J lost 5 bases; unmatched junction nucleotides: 16. Germline CDR1 and CDR2: SEHNR and FQNEAQ (reference sequence). CDR3 residues: CASSSHRQTSGMEDEQYF. CDR3 bases: TGTGCCAGCAGCTCGCATAGACAGACTAGCGGGATGGAGGACGAGCAGTACTTC.

There are a few counts of this clone. J is TRBJ1-5 and V is TRBV18, with a weak D call TRBD1 (5 bases). The CDR3 extends over 13 amino acids. CDR1 and CDR2 (germline): KGHSH, LQKENI. The germline V and J ends were trimmed by 0 bases and 7 bases, with 7 bases remaining between them. CDR3 residues: CASSPPGEQPQHF. The DNA for the CDR3 is TGTGCCAGCTCACCACCGGGGGAACAGCCCCAGCATTTT.

The chain combines TRBV4-1 with TRBJ1-5; 8 nucleotides align to TRBD1. The CDR3 spans 15 residues. After removal of 1 base from V and 6 bases from J, the junction contained 5 bases not matched to a gene. Germline CDR1 is MGHRA and CDR2 is YSYEKL. DNA of the CDR3: TGCGCCAGCAGCCAAGCGGACAGGGTGAGTCAGCCCCAGCATTTT. Translation: CASSQADRVSQPQHF.

There are a few counts of this clone. The junction shows a germline mismatch at one end, possibly a read error. J is TRBJ1-1 and V is TRBV4-1; possibly TRBD1 for D (6 bases). The length of the CDR3 is 12 residues. The germline V gene has CDR1 MGHRA and CDR2 YSYEKL. CDR3 DNA sequence: TGCGCCAGCAGCCATTGGGGCAGGGGACGACTCTTT. Translated, it gives CASSHWGRGRLF.